This T cell receptor (beta chain) was obtained from a study of blood T cells in healthy people across ages. Study conclusions and caveats: PBMCs that were unsorted prevented a conclusive naive versus antigen-experienced comparison.

V was pared by 7 bases and J by 7 bases, with 17 bases between. The germline CDR1 and CDR2 sequences are MNHEY and SVGEGT. The CDR3 extends over 13 amino acids. A remark on this clonotype: The antigen is not known.

PBMCs, at least 6.5 million per sample, were isolated. It was with a sample-barcoded 5' primer and a J-beta primer mix that a second PCR of roughly 6 to 12 cycles was run. Each CDR3 protein is one row after TCRdb ran MiXCR on the 5' RACE reads. Of about 730,000 distinct CDR3 sequences listed, roughly 44% are singletons. V and J are TRBV6-2 or TRBV6-3 and TRBJ2-7, with D possibly TRBD2 on 6 matching bases. Sequencing input: blood. This TCR was sampled from a woman aged 55-69 years in good health. CDR3 DNA sequence: TGTGCCAGCATGGCGGGGATCTGCAATGAGCAGTACTTC. Translated, it gives CASMAGICNEQYF.